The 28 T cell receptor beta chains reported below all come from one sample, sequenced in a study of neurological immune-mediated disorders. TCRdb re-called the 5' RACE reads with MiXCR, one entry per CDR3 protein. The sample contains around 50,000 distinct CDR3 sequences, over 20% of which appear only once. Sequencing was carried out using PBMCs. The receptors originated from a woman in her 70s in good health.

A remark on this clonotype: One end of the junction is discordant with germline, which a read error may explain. The CDR3 reads CGASRPNYGYTF. CDR3 nucleotides: TGCGGTGCTAGCCGACCAAACTACGGCTACACCTTC. V and J are TRBV20-1 and TRBJ1-2; D gene uncertain. The CDR3 totals 12 residues. Germline values: CDR1 DFQATT, CDR2 SNEGSKA (reference sequence).

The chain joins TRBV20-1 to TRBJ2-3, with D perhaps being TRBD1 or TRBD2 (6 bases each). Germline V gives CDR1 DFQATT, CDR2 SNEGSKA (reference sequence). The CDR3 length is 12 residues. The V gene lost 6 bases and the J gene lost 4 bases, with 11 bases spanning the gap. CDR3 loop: CSAGRGADTQYF. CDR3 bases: TGCAGTGCCGGAAGGGGGGCAGATACGCAGTATTTT.

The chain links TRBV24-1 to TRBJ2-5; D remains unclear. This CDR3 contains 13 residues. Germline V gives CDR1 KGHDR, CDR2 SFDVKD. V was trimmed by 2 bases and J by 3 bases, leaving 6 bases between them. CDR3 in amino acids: CATSDSRKETQYF. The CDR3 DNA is TGTGCCACCAGTGATTCGCGAAAAGAGACCCAGTACTTC.

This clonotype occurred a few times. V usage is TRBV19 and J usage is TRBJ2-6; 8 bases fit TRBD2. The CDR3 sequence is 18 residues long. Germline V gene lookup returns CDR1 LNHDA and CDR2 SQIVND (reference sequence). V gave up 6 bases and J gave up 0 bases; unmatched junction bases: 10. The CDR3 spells CASSPPVAGYSGANVLTF. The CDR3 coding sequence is TGTGCCAGTAGCCCCCCGGTAGCGGGATACTCTGGGGCCAACGTCCTGACTTTC. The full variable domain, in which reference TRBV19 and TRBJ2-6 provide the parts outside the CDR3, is DGGITQSPKYLFRKEGQNVTLSCEQNLNHDAMYWYRQDPGQGLRLIYYSQIVNDFQKGDIAEGYSVSREKKESFPLTVTSAQKNPTAFYLCASSPPVAGYSGANVLTFGAGSRLTVL.

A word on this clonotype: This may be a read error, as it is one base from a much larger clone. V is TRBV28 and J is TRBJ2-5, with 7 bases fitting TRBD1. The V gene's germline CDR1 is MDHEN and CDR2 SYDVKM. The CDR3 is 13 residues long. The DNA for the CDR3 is TGTGCCAGCAGTCGAAGGGGGCCAGAGAACCAGTACTTC. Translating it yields CASSRRGPENQYF. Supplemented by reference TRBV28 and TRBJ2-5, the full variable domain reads DVKVTQSSRYLVKRTGEKVFLECVQDMDHENMFWYRQDPGLGLRLIYFSYDVKMKEKGDIPEGYSVSREKKERFSLILESASTNQTSMYLCASSRRGPENQYFGPGTRLLVL.

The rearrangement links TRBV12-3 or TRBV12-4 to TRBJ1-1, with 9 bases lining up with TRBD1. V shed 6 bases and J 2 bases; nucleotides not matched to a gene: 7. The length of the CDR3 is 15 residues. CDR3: CASRGNRGHNTEAFF. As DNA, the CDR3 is TGTGCCAGCAGGGGGAACAGGGGGCATAACACTGAAGCTTTCTTT.

Here the CDR3 DNA reads TGCAGTGCTAGAGTGGAGGGGAGCTCCTACGAGCGATACTTC. This codes for CSARVEGSSYERYF. The chain combines TRBV20-1 with TRBJ2-7, with a tentative D call TRBD2 (6 bases). This CDR3 region has 14 residues. V was cut by 1 base and J by 13 bases, with 23 bases left in between. Germline V lookup: CDR1 DFQATT, CDR2 SNEGSKA (reference sequence).

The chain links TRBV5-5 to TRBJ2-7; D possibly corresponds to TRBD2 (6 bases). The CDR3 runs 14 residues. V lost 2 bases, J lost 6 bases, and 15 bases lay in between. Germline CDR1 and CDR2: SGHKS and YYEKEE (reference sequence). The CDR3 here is CASSLGTARGEQYF. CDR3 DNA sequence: TGTGCCAGCAGCTTAGGGACCGCGCGGGGCGAGCAGTACTTC.

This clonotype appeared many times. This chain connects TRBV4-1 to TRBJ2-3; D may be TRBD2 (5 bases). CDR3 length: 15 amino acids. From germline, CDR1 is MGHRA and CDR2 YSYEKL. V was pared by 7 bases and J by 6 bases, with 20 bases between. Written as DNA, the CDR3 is TGCGCCAGCACGCCTACCGGCGGGTCCCGTGATACGCAGTATTTT. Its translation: CASTPTGGSRDTQYF.

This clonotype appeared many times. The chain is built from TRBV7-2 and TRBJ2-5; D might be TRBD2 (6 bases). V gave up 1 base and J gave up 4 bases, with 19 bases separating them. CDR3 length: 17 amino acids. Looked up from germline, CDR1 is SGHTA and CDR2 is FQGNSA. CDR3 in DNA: TGTGCCAGCAGCTTAGGTCGGAGAGGAGGGTCTCTAGAGACCCAGTACTTC. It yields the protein CASSLGRRGGSLETQYF.

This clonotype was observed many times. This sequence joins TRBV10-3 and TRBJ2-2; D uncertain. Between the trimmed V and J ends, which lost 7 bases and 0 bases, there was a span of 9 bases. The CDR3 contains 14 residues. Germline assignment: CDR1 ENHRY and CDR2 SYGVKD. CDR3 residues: CAIKAQTNTGELFF. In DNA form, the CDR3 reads TGTGCCATCAAGGCGCAAACGAACACCGGGGAGCTGTTTTTT.

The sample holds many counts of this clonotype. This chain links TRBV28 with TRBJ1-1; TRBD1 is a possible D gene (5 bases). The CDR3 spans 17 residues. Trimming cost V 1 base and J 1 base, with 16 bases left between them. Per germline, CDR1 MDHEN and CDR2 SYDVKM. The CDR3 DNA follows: TGTGCCAGCAGTTTATTGGGGGTGGGTCAGCAGAACACTGAAGCTTTCTTT. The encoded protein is CASSLLGVGQQNTEAFF.

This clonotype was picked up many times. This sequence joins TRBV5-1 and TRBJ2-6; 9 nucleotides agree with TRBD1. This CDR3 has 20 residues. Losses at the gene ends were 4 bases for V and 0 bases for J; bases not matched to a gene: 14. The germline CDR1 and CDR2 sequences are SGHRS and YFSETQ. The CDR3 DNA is TGCGCCAGCAGCCTATATGGAGAGACAGGGGGAAGCTCTGGGGCCAACGTCCTGACTTTC. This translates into CASSLYGETGGSSGANVLTF.

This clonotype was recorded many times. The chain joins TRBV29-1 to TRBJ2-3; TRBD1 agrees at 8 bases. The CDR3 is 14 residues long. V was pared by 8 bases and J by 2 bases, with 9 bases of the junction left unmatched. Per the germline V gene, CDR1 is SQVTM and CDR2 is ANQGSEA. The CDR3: CSLAGGQSTDTQYF. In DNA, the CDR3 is TGCAGCCTAGCAGGGGGCCAGTCCACAGATACGCAGTATTTT.

CDR3 DNA sequence: TGTGCCATCAGTGTGTCGCAGCAAGAGACCCAGTACTTC. It yields the protein CAISVSQQETQYF. The V gene is TRBV10-3, the J gene TRBJ2-5; D not certain. With 4 bases removed from V and 2 bases from J, the gap between germline ends came to 8 bases. The CDR3 spans 13 residues. Germline V gene sequence: CDR1 ENHRY, CDR2 SYGVKD.

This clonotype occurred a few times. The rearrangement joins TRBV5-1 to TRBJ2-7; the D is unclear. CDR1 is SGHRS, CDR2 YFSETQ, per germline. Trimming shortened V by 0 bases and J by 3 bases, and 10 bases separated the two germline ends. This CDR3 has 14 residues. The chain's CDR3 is CASSLDPGLYEQYF. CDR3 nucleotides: TGCGCCAGCAGCTTGGATCCGGGTCTCTACGAGCAGTACTTC.

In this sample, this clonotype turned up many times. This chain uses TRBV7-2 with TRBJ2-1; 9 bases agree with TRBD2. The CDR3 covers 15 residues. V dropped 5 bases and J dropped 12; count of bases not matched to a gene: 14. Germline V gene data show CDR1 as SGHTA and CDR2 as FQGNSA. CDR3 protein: CASSPGLAGARGQFF. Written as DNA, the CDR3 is TGTGCCAGCAGCCCGGGACTAGCAGGAGCCAGGGGGCAGTTCTTC.

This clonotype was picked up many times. CDR3 DNA sequence: TGCGCCAGCAGCCAAGACAGGTTCACAGATACGCAGTATTTT. It is translated as CASSQDRFTDTQYF. V is TRBV4-3 and J is TRBJ2-3; D not certain. The germline CDR1 and CDR2 sequences are LGHNA and YSLEER. This CDR3 spans 14 amino acids. Trimming took off 0 bases at V and 2 bases at J, with 6 bases between the two ends.

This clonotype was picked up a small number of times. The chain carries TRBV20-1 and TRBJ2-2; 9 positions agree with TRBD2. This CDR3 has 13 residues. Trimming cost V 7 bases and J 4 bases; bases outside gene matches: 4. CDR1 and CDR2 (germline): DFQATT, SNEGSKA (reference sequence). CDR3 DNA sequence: TGCAGTGGACAGCGGGGGGCCACCGGGGAGCTGTTTTTT. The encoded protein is CSGQRGATGELFF.

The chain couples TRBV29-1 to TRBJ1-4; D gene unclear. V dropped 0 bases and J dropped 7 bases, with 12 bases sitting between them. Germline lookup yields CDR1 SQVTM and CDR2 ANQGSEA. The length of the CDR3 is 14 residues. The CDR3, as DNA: TGCAGCGTTGAAGATAGGGCAGACCGTGAAAAACTGTTTTTT. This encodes CSVEDRADREKLFF.

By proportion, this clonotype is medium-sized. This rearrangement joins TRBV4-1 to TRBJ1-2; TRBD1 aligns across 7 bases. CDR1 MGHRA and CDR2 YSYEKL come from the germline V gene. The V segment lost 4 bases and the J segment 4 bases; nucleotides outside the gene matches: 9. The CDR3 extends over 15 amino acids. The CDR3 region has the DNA TGCGCCAGCAGCCCCGGAAGGGGGACAGCCTATGGCTACACCTTC. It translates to CASSPGRGTAYGYTF.

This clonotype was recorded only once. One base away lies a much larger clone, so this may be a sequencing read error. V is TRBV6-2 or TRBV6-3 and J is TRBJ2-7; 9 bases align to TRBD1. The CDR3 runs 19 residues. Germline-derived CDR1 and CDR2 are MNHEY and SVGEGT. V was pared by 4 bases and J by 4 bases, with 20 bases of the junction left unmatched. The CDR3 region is CASSWPGQGRGGSRYEQYF. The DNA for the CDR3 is TGTGCCAGCAGTTGGCCGGGACAGGGTCGTGGCGGGAGTAGATACGAGCAGTACTTC.

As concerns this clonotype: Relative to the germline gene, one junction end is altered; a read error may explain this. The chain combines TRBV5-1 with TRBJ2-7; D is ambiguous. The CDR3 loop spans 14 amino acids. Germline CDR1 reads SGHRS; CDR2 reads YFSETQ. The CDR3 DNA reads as TGCGCCAGCAGCTTGGTGGGAAGTCCCTACGAGCGGTACTTC. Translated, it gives CASSLVGSPYERYF.

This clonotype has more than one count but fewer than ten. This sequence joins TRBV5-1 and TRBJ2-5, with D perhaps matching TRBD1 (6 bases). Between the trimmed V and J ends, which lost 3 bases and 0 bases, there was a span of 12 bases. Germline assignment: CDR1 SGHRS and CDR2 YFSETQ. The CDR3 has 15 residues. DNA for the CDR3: TGCGCCAGCAGCTCGATTCCAGGGGACCAAGAGACCCAGTACTTC. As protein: CASSSIPGDQETQYF.

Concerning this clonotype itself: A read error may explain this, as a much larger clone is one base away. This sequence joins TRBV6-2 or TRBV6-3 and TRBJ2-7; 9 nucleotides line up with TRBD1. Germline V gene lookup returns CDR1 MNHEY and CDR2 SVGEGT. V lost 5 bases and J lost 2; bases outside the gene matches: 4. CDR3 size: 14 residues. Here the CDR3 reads CASSRDRVTYEQYF. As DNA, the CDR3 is TGTGCCAGCAGTCGGGACAGGGTAACCTACGAGCAGTACTTC.

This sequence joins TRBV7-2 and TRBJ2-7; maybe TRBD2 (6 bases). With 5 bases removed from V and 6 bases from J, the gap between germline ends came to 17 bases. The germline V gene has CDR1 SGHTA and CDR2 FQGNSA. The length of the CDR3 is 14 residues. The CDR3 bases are TGTGCCAGCAGCCCACTTGGGACTGTGGGCGAGCAGTACTTC. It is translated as CASSPLGTVGEQYF.

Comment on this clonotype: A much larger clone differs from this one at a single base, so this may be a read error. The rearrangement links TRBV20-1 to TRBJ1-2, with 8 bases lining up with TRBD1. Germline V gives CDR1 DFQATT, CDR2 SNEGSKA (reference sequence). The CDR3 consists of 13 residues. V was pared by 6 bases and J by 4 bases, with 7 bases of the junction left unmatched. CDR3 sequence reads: CSAQGGGGYGYTF. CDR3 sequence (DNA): TGCAGTGCACAGGGGGGGGGTGGCTATGGCTACACCTTC.

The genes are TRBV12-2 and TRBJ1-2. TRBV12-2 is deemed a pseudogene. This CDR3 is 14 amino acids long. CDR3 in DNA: TGTGCAAGTCGCTCCGGGGAGGTTGGCTATGGCTACACCTTC. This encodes CASRSGEVGYGYTF.